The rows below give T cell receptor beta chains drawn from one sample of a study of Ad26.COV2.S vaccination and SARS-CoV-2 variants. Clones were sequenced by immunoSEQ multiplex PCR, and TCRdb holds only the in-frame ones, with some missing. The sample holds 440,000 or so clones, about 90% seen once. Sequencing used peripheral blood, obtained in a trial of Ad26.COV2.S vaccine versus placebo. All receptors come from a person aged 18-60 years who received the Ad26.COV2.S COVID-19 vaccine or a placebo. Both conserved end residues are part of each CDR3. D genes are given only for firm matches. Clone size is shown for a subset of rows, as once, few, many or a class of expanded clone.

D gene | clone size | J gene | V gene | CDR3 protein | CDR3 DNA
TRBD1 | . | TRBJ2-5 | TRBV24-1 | CAPRGETGGEVQETQYF | TGTGCTCCGAGGGGCGAGACAGGGGGCGAGGTGCAAGAGACCCAGTACTTC
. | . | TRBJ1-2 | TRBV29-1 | CSVEKGSGVGYTF | TGCAGCGTTGAGAAGGGGAGTGGCGTTGGCTACACCTTC
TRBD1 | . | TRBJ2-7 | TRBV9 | CASSVGGDRNEQYF | TGTGCCAGCAGCGTAGGCGGGGACAGGAACGAGCAGTACTTC
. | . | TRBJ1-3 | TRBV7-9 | CASSLSPLSGNTIYF | TGTGCCAGCAGCTTATCCCCCCTCTCTGGAAACACCATATATTTT
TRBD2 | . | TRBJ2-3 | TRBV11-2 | CASSPSGGWTDTQYF | TGTGCCAGCAGCCCCTCGGGGGGTTGGACAGATACGCAGTATTTT
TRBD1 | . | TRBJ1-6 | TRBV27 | CASSLGRGWSPLHF | TGTGCCAGCAGTTTAGGCAGGGGGTGGTCACCCCTCCACTTT
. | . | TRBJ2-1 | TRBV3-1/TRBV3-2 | CASSQRSGNLPNNEQFF | TGTGCCAGCAGCCAGAGGTCCGGCAACCTGCCAAACAATGAGCAGTTCTTC
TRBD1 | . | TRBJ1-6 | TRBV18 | CASSPGTDNSPLHF | TGTGCCAGCTCCCCCGGGACAGATAATTCACCCCTCCACTTT
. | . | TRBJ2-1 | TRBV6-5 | CASRRINNEQFF | TGTGCCAGCCGACGGATTAACAATGAGCAGTTCTTC
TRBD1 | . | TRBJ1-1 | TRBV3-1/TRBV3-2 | CASSRGQGQITLGAFF | TGTGCCAGCAGCCGTGGACAGGGGCAGATAACACTGGGAGCTTTCTTT
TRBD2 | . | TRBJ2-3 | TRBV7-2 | CASRGTSGGARDTQYF | TGTGCCAGCAGAGGGACTAGCGGGGGGGCCCGTGATACGCAGTATTTT
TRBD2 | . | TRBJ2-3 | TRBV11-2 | CASSTRVASGGGTDTQYF | TGTGCCAGCAGCACCCGGGTGGCGAGCGGGGGAGGCACAGATACGCAGTATTTT
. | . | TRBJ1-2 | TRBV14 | CASSLDPGEAPLYGYTF | TGTGCCAGCAGCCTGGACCCCGGGGAGGCCCCTCTCTATGGCTACACCTTC
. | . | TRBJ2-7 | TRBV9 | CASTSKTLYEQYF | TGTGCCAGCACATCTAAGACACTCTACGAGCAGTACTTC
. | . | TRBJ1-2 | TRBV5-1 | CASSLALTGNYGYTF | TGCGCCAGCAGCTTGGCCCTTACAGGCAACTATGGCTACACCTTC
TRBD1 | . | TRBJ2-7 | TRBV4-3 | CASSQVNRGTYEQYF | TGCGCCAGCAGCCAAGTCAACAGGGGGACCTACGAGCAGTACTTC
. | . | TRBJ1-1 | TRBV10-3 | CAISARTVMNTEAFF | TGTGCCATCAGTGCGCGGACGGTCATGAACACTGAAGCTTTCTTT
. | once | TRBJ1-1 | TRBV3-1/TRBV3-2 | CASSQGLGTEAFF | TGTGCCAGCAGCCAAGGTTTGGGTACTGAAGCTTTCTTT
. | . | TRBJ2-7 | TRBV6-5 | CASSYAREGYEQYF | TGTGCCAGCAGTTACGCTAGGGAAGGCTACGAGCAGTACTTC
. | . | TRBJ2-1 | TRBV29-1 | CSVEPDTSYNEQFF | TGCAGCGTCGAACCGGACACCTCTTACAATGAGCAGTTCTTC
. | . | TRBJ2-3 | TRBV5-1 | CASSLAPGVSADTQYF | TGCGCCAGCAGCTTGGCGCCGGGTGTGAGTGCAGATACGCAGTATTTT
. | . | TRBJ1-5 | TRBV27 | CASSPPGGRPQHF | TGTGCCAGCAGCCCCCCGGGCGGACGGCCCCAGCATTTT
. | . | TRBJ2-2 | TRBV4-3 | CASSQDSANTGELFF | TGCGCCAGCAGCCAAGATTCAGCGAACACCGGGGAGCTGTTTTTT
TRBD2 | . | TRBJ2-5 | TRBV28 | CASSLLGLAAKETQYF | TGTGCCAGCAGTTTATTGGGACTAGCGGCCAAAGAGACCCAGTACTTC
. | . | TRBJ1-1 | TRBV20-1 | CSASEGQGMNTEAFF | TGCAGTGCTAGTGAAGGTCAGGGCATGAACACTGAAGCTTTCTTT